Detailed here is one TCR beta chain. Its antigen is not known. This entry is derived from a study of cytomegalovirus exposure and HLA in healthy donors. Whole-study results and caveats: The study put under 200 TCR beta chains on its list as cytomegalovirus-associated.

Researchers ran the PCR with 60 Vbeta and 13 Jbeta primers. Sequencing was performed with immunoSEQ multiplex PCR; in TCRdb, only in-frame clones are kept and a portion is missing. The sample contains 150,000 to 200,000 clones, roughly four fifths of which appear only once. The V and J ends lost 6 bases and 8 bases, in that order; junction bases with no gene match: 11. Germline loops: CDR1 MNHNS, CDR2 SASEGT. The CDR3 spans 14 residues. The chain employs TRBV6-1 and TRBJ1-2; 8 positions match TRBD1. The material sequenced was PBMCs. The origin of this receptor is a young woman in good health and CMV-seropositive. The CDR3 region has the DNA TGTGCCAGCAGCTACGGACAGGGACCGCGCGGCTACACCTTC. It is translated as CASSYGQGPRGYTF.